This T cell receptor beta chain was observed in a study of blood T cells in healthy people across ages. Study-level findings and limits: Underestimates were what the diversity estimates from one million T cells were considered to be.

About this clonotype itself: No antigen is known for it.

The ends were cut back, 2 bases at V and 3 bases at J, with 13 bases in the middle. The germline CDR1 and CDR2 sequences are MNHEY and SVGAGI. The CDR3 extends over 15 amino acids. The authors ran a second PCR of 7 to 11 cycles using a sample-barcoded 5' primer and a J-beta primer mix. Using its own MiXCR run on the 5' RACE reads, TCRdb lists one record per CDR3 protein. Counted here are 1.4 million or so distinct CDR3 sequences, 42% occurring once; the ten biggest clones make up 4%. The chain carries TRBV6-5 and TRBJ1-2; D is ambiguous. The sequenced sample was blood. The source is a woman aged 18 to 35 in good health. CDR3 residues: CASSYASWAHYGYTF. CDR3 sequence (DNA): TGTGCCAGCAGTTACGCTTCTTGGGCCCACTATGGCTACACCTTC.